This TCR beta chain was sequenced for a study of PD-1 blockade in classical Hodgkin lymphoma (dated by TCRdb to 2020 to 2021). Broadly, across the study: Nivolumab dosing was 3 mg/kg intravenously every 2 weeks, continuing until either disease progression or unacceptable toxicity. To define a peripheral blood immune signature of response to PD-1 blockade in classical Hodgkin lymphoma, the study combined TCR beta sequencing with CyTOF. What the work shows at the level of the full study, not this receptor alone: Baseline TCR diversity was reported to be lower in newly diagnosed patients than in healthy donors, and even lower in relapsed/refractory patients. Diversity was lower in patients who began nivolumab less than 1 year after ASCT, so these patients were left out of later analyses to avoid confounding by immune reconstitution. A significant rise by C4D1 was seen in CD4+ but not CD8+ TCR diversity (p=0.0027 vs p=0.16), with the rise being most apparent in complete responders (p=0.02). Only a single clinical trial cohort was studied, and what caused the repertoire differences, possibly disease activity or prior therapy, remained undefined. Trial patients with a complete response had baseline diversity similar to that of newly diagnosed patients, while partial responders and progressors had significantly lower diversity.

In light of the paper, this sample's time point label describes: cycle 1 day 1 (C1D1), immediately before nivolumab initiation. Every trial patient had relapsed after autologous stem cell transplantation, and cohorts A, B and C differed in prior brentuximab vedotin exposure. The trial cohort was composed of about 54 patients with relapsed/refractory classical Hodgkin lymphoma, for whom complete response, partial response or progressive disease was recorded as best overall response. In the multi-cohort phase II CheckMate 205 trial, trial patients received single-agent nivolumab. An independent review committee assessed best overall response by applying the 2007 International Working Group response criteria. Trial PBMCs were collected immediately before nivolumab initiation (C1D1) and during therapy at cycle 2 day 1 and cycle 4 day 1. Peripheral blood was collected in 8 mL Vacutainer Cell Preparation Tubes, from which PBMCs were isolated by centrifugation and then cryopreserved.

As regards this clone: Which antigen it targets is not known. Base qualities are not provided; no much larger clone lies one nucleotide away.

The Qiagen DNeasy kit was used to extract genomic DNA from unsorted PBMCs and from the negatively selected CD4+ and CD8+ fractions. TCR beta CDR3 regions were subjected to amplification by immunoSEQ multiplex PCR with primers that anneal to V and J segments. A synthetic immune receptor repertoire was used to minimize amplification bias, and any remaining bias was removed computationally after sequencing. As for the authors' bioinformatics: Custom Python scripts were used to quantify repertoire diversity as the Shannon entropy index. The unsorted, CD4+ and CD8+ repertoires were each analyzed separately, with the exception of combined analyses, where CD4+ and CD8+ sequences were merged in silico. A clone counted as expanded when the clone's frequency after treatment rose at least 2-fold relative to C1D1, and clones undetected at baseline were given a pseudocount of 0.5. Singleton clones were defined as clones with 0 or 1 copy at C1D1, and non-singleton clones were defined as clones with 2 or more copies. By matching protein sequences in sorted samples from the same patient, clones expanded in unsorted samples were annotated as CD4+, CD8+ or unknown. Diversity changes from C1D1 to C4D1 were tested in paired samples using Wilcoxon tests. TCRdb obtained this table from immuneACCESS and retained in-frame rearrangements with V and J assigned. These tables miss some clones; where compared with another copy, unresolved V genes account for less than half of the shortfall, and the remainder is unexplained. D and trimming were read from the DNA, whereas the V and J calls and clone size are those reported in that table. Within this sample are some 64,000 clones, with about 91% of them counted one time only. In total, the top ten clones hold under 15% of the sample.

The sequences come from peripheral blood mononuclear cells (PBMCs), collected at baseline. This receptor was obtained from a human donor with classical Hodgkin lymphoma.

The bases are TGTGCCAGCCGTTGGGACGGAGATGAAAAACTGTTTTTT. Translated, it reads CASRWDGDEKLFF. This sequence uses TRBV28 and TRBJ1-4; TRBD1 could be the D gene, as 5 bases match. Via the germline V gene, CDR1 is MDHEN and CDR2 SYDVKM. The CDR3 starts with the cysteine, ends with the phenylalanine, and has 13 residues. The CDR3 DNA has 39 bases and is translated from base 1. V sheds 8 bases and J sheds 6 bases, leaving 13 bases between their ends.